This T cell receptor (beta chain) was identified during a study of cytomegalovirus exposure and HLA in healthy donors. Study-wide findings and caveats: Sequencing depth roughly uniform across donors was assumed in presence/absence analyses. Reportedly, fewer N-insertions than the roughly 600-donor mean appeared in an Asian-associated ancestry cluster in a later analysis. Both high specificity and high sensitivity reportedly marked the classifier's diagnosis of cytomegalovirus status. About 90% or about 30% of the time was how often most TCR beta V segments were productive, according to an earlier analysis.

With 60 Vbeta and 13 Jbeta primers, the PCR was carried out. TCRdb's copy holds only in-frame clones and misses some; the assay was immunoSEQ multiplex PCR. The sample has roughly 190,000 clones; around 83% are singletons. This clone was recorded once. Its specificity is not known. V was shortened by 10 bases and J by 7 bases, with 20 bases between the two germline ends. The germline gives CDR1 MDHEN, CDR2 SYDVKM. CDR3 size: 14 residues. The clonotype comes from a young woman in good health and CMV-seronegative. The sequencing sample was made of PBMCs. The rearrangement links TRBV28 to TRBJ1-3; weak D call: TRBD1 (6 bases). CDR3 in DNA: TGTGCCAACCCTTCGGGGGGCGCGGTCAACACCATATATTTT. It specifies CANPSGGAVNTIYF. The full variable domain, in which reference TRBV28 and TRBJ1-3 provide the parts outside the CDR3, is DVKVTQSSRYLVKRTGEKVFLECVQDMDHENMFWYRQDPGLGLRLIYFSYDVKMKEKGDIPEGYSVSREKKERFSLILESASTNQTSMYLCANPSGGAVNTIYFGEGSWLTVV.